Listed here is a single T cell receptor (beta chain). Per the original methods: Nucleated cell number was recorded as an estimate derived from reference gene primer amplification. Assay used: immunoSEQ multiplex PCR; TCRdb lists only in-frame clones, some missing. V and J calls and clone size are given by that table; D and trimming were obtained from the DNA. The sample records approximately 150,000 clones, 88% being singletons. The data originate from a study of blood T cell repertoires in COVID-19. Overall study: COVID-19 samples, acute and convalescent, were from the United States, Italy and Spain. In each case, the material was cDNA or gDNA derived from T cells, B-cell-depleted T cells, or PBMCs.

Sequencing was performed on peripheral blood. The origin of this receptor is a man in his 70s with acute or convalescent COVID-19.

The CDR3 loop reads CASSLERAGALSYEQYF. CDR3 bases: TGCGCCAGCAGCCTTGAGCGGGCAGGCGCCCTATCCTACGAGCAGTACTTC. V is TRBV23-1 and J is TRBJ2-7, with a possible D match to TRBD2 (6 bases). TRBV23-1 is an ORF for which the function is uncertain. Trimming stripped 6 bases from V and 1 base from J, with 22 bases between. The CDR3 loop spans 17 amino acids.